This TCR beta chain was identified during a study of beta chain features in type 1 diabetes (dated by TCRdb to 2017 to 2018). Turning to the overall study: Patients and healthy donors did not differ in mean age, gender distribution, total cell number or subset yield. Across all samples, fewer than 110,000,000 sorted cells were examined, and cell number per subset correlated strongly with RNA yield. The study compared TCRB repertoires of sorted circulating CD4+ T cell subsets between recently diagnosed type 1 diabetes patients and matched healthy donors. Naive and central memory subsets were obtained from all 28 donors, but regulatory and stem cell-like memory subsets were isolated from only 8 patients and roughly 8 healthy donors.

Each donor gave one peripheral blood draw, approximately 110 mL on average, collected into heparinised tubes. Naive, central memory, regulatory and stem cell-like memory CD4+ T cells were sorted on a BD FACSAria II using a panel including CD45RO, CCR7, CD25, CD127, CD95 and CD27. A purity above 95% was achieved for all sorted populations. PBMCs were isolated immediately by Lymphoprep density gradient centrifugation and stained directly without culture. So that batch effects would be minimized, each experiment stained and sorted samples in pairs, pairing one healthy donor with one patient. Via the germline V gene, CDR1 is SGHRS and CDR2 YFSETQ. The CDR3 runs 15 amino acids, cysteine and phenylalanine included. Only CDR3 DNA is held: 45 bases, read in frame from base 1. V sheds 2 bases and J sheds 6 bases, leaving 16 bases between their ends. About this clone itself: Its antigen is still unknown. No base-level quality is on record; no much larger clone is a single base apart.

All of the isolated RNA was reverse transcribed with the High Capacity cDNA Reverse Transcription Kit, so expressed TCRB transcripts were sequenced. Deep immunoSEQ sequencing was applied to naive, central memory and regulatory T cell samples, giving an average of roughly 3.5 million total reads per sample. Sorted cells were lysed in RLT buffer, and RNA was extracted using DNase-treated RNeasy Micro or Mini kits according to cell number. Each cell subset was processed separately to prevent cross-contamination, with patient and healthy donor samples processed together. Using the immunoSEQ multiplex PCR, TCRB sequences were amplified from cDNA into 87-bp fragments spanning the CDR3 region. Sequencing of the amplicons was done on the Illumina HiSeq platform. In the source study's methods: PCR bias was computationally corrected using synthetic template baselines, reads within Hamming distance 2 were collapsed, and singletons that could not be merged were discarded. Reads were aligned against IMGT so that V, D and J genes, CDR3 length and insertions or deletions at six rearrangement sites could be assigned. Within each subset, clonotype counts were normalized to sorted cell number, after which true diversity and Gini coefficients were computed with the tcR R package. Repertoire sharing was quantified using the overlap coefficient calculated on TCRB nucleotide sequences. In its TCRdb copy, this immuneACCESS table keeps in-frame sequences only and misses some clones. Where compared with another copy, unresolved V genes explain less than half of these, and the others have no known cause. The D gene and trimming were derived from the DNA, and the V and J assignments and clone size from that table. The sample records about 170,000 clones, roughly 7.1% of which are singletons. About 1% of the sample comes from the top ten.

General findings and caveats noted by the study authors: Because cDNA was sequenced instead of genomic DNA, activated cells with high expression could be over-represented, although the groups did not differ in activation or CD3 levels. Type 1 diabetes patients showed a moderate but significant shortening of TCRB CDR3 length in all four CD4+ subsets. Because the HLA sub-analyses included only small numbers of individuals, any influence of HLA type on TCRB rearrangement was left unresolved. PCR might favor shorter templates, but patient and control samples were amplified and corrected together, so any skew would affect both groups equally. Patients with type 1 diabetes made fewer insertions and deleted more nucleotides at VDJ recombination sites, implying thymic rearrangement abnormalities. The naive, central memory and regulatory TCRB repertoires appeared to resemble one another more closely among patients than among healthy donors.

The sequence is built from TRBV5-1 and TRBJ2-3, with the D gene not clear enough to name. The clonotype comes from a woman in her thirties or forties with type 1 diabetes. Sample: central memory CD4+ T cells from blood. The CDR3 has the sequence CASSFGPAAVDTQYF. The sequenced DNA is TGCGCCAGCAGCTTCGGTCCCGCCGCGGTCGATACGCAGTATTTT.